This T cell receptor beta chain was captured by sequencing in a study of control samples from healthy donors and cancer patients. The CDR3 runs 13 residues. V shed 6 bases, J shed 8 bases, and the junction held 7 bases outside the gene matches. Germline assignment: CDR1 MNHEY and CDR2 SMNVEV (reference sequence). Data came from immunoSEQ multiplex PCR; TCRdb stores just in-frame clones and leaves some out. The sample yields about 69,000 clones, roughly 82% seen once. The clonotype comes from a woman between 50 and 59 years old with lung cancer. This rearrangement joins TRBV27 to TRBJ1-2; 9 bases match TRBD1. Sequencing was performed on PBMCs. The CDR3 bases are TGTGCCAGCAGAATTACAGGGGGCGTCGGCTACACCTTC. Protein sequence: CASRITGGVGYTF.